This TCR beta chain was retrieved from a study of blood T cell repertoires in COVID-19. In the study overall: Spain, Italy and the United States supplied samples that represented acute and convalescent COVID-19. PBMCs, B-cell-depleted T cells, or T cells were the source of the cDNA or gDNA that made up the material.

Germline CDR1 reads MNHNS; CDR2 reads SASEGT. The CDR3 sequence is 11 residues long. Trimming took 8 bases from V and 1 from J, leaving 5 bases between them. In the authors' methods: The assay estimated nucleated cells by amplifying reference gene primers. Data came from immunoSEQ multiplex PCR; TCRdb stores just in-frame clones and leaves some out. The DNA was the basis for D and trimming; V, J and clone size are from that table. The sample has 200,000 to 300,000 clones; around 84% are singletons. The chain combines TRBV6-1 with TRBJ1-2; D ambiguous. The TCR was taken from a man aged 40-55 years who had recovered from COVID-19. The sample comprised peripheral blood. CDR3 DNA sequence: TGTGCCAGCTCGAGTAACTATGGCTACACCTTC. Its protein product is CASSSNYGYTF.